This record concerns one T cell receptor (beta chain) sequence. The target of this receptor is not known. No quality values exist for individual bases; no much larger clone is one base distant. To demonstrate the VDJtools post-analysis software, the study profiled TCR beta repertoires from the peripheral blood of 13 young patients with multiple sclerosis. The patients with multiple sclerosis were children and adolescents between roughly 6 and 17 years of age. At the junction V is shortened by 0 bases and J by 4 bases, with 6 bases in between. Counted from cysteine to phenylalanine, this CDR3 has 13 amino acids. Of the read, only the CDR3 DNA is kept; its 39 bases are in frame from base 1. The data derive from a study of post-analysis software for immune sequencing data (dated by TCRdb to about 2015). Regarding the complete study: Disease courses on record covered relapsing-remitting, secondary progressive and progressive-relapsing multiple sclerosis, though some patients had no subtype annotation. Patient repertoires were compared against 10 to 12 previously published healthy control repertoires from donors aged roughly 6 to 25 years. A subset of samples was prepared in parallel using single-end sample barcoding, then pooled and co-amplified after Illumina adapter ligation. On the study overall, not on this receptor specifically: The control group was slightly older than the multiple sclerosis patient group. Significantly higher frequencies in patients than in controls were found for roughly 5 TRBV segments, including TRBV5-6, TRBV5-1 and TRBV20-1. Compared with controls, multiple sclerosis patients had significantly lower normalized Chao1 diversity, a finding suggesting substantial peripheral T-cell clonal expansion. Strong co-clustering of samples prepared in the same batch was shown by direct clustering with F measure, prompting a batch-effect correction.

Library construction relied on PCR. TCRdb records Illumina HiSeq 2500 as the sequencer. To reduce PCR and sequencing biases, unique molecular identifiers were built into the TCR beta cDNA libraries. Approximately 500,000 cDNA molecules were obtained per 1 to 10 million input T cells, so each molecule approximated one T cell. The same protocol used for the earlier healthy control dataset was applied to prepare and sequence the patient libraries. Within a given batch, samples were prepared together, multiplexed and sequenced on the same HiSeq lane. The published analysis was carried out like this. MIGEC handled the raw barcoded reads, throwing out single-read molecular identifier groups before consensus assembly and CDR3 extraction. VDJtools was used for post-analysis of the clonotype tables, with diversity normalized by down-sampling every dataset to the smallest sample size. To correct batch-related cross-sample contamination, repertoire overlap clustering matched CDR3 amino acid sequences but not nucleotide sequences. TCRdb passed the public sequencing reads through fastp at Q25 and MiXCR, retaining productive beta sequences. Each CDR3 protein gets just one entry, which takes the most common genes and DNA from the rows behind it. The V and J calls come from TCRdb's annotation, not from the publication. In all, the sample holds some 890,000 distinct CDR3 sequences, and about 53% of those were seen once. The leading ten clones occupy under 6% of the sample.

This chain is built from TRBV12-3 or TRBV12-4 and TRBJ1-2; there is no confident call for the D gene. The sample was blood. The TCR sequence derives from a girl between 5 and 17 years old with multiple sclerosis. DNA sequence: TGTGCCAGCAGTTTAGCCCGGATCTATGGCTACACCTTC. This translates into CASSLARIYGYTF.